These 10 T cell receptor beta chains were all obtained from the same sample, sequenced in a study of a mutant IDH1 vaccine in newly diagnosed glioma. For these receptors, no antigen is known. Time point indicated: week 11, during vaccination. Vaccine doses each comprised 300 ug of mutant IDH1 20-mer peptide, with topical imiquimod. The assay was immunoSEQ multiplex PCR, and TCRdb's table has in-frame clones only and misses some. Among approximately 110,000 clones listed, roughly 88% were seen once. Sequenced material: PBMCs, taken from a glioma patient whose treatment included an IDH1 peptide vaccine. The receptors come from a woman in her forties or fifties with glioma.

The CDR3 sequence: CASSPPGTSGSGTDTQYF. DNA for the CDR3: TGTGCCAGCTCACCACCCGGGACTAGCGGGAGTGGAACAGATACGCAGTATTTT. The J gene is TRBJ2-3, the V gene TRBV18; 14 bases agree with TRBD2. V was clipped by 0 bases and J by 3 bases; unmatched bases: 5. Germline V gene lookup returns CDR1 KGHSH and CDR2 LQKENI. The CDR3 has 18 amino acids.

This clone appeared a single time. The chain links TRBV18 to TRBJ1-4; 8 bases agree with TRBD1. Germline V gene lookup returns CDR1 KGHSH and CDR2 LQKENI. CDR3 length equals 17 residues. V was pared by 8 bases and J by 2 bases, with 13 bases of the junction left unmatched. The CDR3 loop is CASQSSGGVSTNEKLFF. In nucleotides, the CDR3 is TGTGCCAGCCAGTCTTCAGGGGGCGTATCGACTAATGAAAAACTGTTTTTT.

The CDR3 DNA reads TGTGCCAGCAGCCCGGGGGGGGGCACAGATACGCAGTATTTT. Its translation is CASSPGGGTDTQYF. The chain employs TRBV27 and TRBJ2-3, with 8 bases lining up with TRBD2. This CDR3 has 14 amino acids. In germline, CDR1 is MNHEY, CDR2 SMNVEV (reference sequence). After removal of 6 bases from V and 1 base from J, the junction contained 3 bases not matched to a gene.

The chain joins TRBV5-6 to TRBJ2-7, with 7 bases matching TRBD1. After removal of 5 bases from V and 3 bases from J, the junction contained 14 bases not matched to a gene. The CDR3 extends over 16 amino acids. The germline V gene encodes CDR1 SGHDT and CDR2 YYEEEE. The CDR3 nucleotides are TGTGCCAGCAGACCAGGGGGTGCAGGGGCGAACTACGAGCAGTACTTC. Translation: CASRPGGAGANYEQYF. The full variable domain, with the rest looked up from reference TRBV5-6 and TRBJ2-7, is DAGVTQSPTHLIKTRGQQVTLRCSPKSGHDTVSWYQQALGQGPQFIFQYYEEEERQRGNFPDRFSGHQFPNYSSELNVNALLLGDSALYLCASRPGGAGANYEQYFGPGTRLTVT.

This chain uses TRBV19 with TRBJ1-1; possible D gene TRBD1, 6 bases. Trimming removed 3 bases at V and 5 bases at J, with 13 bases between. In germline, CDR1 is LNHDA, CDR2 SQIVND (reference sequence). This CDR3 has 14 amino acids. The CDR3 DNA reads as TGTGCCAGTAGTATTGGGGGGGCCGTAACTGAAGCTTTCTTT. It specifies CASSIGGAVTEAFF.

This clone is a singleton in its sample. The CDR3 region is CASGLALSNYGYTF. DNA of the CDR3: TGTGCTAGTGGTTTGGCACTTTCTAACTATGGCTACACCTTC. The chain links TRBV12-5 to TRBJ1-2; D not resolved. V gave up 1 base and J gave up 0 bases, with 6 bases separating them. The germline gives CDR1 LGHNT, CDR2 FRNRAP. The CDR3 totals 14 residues.

This clone was seen only once. J is TRBJ2-3 and V is TRBV5-1; TRBD2 matches 12 bases. Trimming took 4 bases from V and 2 from J; bases not matched to a gene: 5. This CDR3 comprises 16 residues. Germline V CDR1 and CDR2: SGHRS, YFSETQ. CDR3 bases: TGCGCCAGCAGCAGCGGGACTAGCGGGTACACAGATACGCAGTATTTT. Its protein product is CASSSGTSGYTDTQYF.

This clone was observed a handful of times. The V gene is TRBV5-1, the J gene TRBJ2-3; D assignment may be TRBD1 or TRBD2 (5 bases each). The CDR3 is 15 residues long. V lost 0 bases and J lost 4, with 12 bases in between. CDR1 and CDR2 (germline): SGHRS, YFSETQ. The CDR3: CASSLVGDSADTQYF. The CDR3 DNA is TGCGCCAGCAGCTTGGTGGGGGATTCGGCAGATACGCAGTATTTT.

The chain has TRBV19 and TRBJ2-7, with D uncertain. Germline V CDR1 and CDR2: LNHDA, SQIVND (reference sequence). This CDR3 has 12 residues. The V end was cut by 6 bases, the J end by 3 bases, with 9 bases between. The CDR3 protein is CASSPWGYEQYF. The CDR3 DNA reads as TGTGCCAGTAGCCCCTGGGGCTACGAGCAGTACTTC.

The chain links TRBV27 to TRBJ2-7; D unclear. Germline V lookup: CDR1 MNHEY, CDR2 SMNVEV (reference sequence). V was pared by 5 bases and J by 0 bases, with 14 bases between. The CDR3 length is 15 residues. CDR3 sequence reads: CASSPSTAGSYEQYF. DNA of the CDR3: TGTGCCAGCAGTCCATCCACGGCAGGCTCCTACGAGCAGTACTTC.